These 27 T cell receptor beta chains were all obtained from the same sample, sequenced in a study of shared clonotypes between healthy human individuals. Naive CD8 cells lacked CD45RO, underwent positive selection for CCR7 and left out terminally differentiated effector memory CD45RA+ cells. The table came from immunoSEQ multiplex PCR; TCRdb's copy has only in-frame clones and leaves some out. The sample yields roughly 810,000 clones, just over 95% seen once. Sequencing was performed on naive CD8+ T cells sorted from blood. These TCRs come from a man aged 25-45 years in good health.

The gene calls are TRBV7-9 and TRBJ1-2; TRBD1 is a possible D gene (5 bases). The CDR3 is 15 residues long. V was pared by 5 bases and J by 1 base, with 14 bases between. Per the germline V gene, CDR1 is SEHNR and CDR2 is FQNEAQ (reference sequence). The CDR3 region has the DNA TGTGCCAGCAGCCAAGACGTCGGGGGTAACTATGGCTACACCTTC. This encodes CASSQDVGGNYGYTF.

V usage is TRBV5-1 and J usage is TRBJ2-1; TRBD2 matches 7 bases. Germline V CDR1 and CDR2: SGHRS, YFSETQ. This CDR3 has 16 residues. The ends lost 1 base at V and 1 base at J; junction bases unmatched: 5. The DNA of the CDR3 is TGCGCCAGCAGCTTGACGGGACTACCATCCTACAATGAGCAGTTCTTC. As protein: CASSLTGLPSYNEQFF.

The rearrangement uses TRBV5-1 and TRBJ2-1; D unresolved. Germline V gene sequence: CDR1 SGHRS, CDR2 YFSETQ. V was trimmed by 0 bases and J by 7 bases, leaving 5 bases between them. The CDR3 is 12 residues long. CDR3 coding DNA: TGCGCCAGCAGCTTGGAGTGGAATGAGCAGTTCTTC. Translating it yields CASSLEWNEQFF.

The chain is built from TRBV29-1 and TRBJ2-5; D gene ambiguous. The ends were cut back, 3 bases at V and 5 bases at J, with 22 bases in the middle. CDR3 length: 16 amino acids. Germline CDR1 is SQVTM and CDR2 is ANQGSEA. CDR3 DNA sequence: TGCAGCGTTGAGGGATCCCCGGGCCTGTCGCGGGAGACCCAGTACTTC. Protein product: CSVEGSPGLSRETQYF.

V gene TRBV4-1 combines with J gene TRBJ2-4, with 9 positions matching TRBD2. Germline CDR1 is MGHRA and CDR2 is YSYEKL. CDR3 length equals 16 residues. The ends lost 6 bases at V and 0 bases at J; junction bases unmatched: 6. DNA for the CDR3: TGCGCCAGCAGTCGACTAGCGGCCGTAGCCAAAAACATTCAGTACTTC. Translated: CASSRLAAVAKNIQYF.

V is TRBV5-6 and J is TRBJ2-7; 7 positions match TRBD1. The CDR3 is made up of 14 amino acids. Unmatched junction bases numbered 5, after V lost 3 bases and J lost 2 bases. The germline V gene encodes CDR1 SGHDT and CDR2 YYEEEE. In DNA form, the CDR3 reads TGTGCCAGCAGCTGGCACAGGGGTACCTACGAGCAGTACTTC. This sequence encodes CASSWHRGTYEQYF.

The chain combines TRBV28 with TRBJ2-7; TRBD1 matches at 9 bases. CDR1 and CDR2 from the germline V gene are MDHEN and SYDVKM. J gave up 0 bases and V 5 bases, and 14 bases lay outside the gene matches. This CDR3 has 18 residues. CDR3 DNA sequence: TGTGCCAGCAGTCCCCTTATCGACGGGACAGGGCTCTCCTACGAGCAGTACTTC. It codes for CASSPLIDGTGLSYEQYF.

This sequence joins TRBV7-2 and TRBJ2-7; D is undetermined. CDR1 is SGHTA, CDR2 FQGNSA, per germline. V gave up 5 bases and J gave up 0 bases, with 8 bases separating them. CDR3 size: 13 residues. CDR3 bases: TGTGCCAGCAGCCCCGAAAACTCCTACGAGCAGTACTTC. Its protein product is CASSPENSYEQYF.

The chain joins TRBV19 to TRBJ1-1; no firm D call. The CDR3 totals 18 residues. Per germline, CDR1 LNHDA and CDR2 SQIVND (reference sequence). Trimming stripped 7 bases from V and 3 bases from J, with 27 bases between. The CDR3, as DNA: TGTGCCAGTACCCCGAGGGTGGCCTCCTATTTGGGTGACACTGAAGCTTTCTTT. It specifies CASTPRVASYLGDTEAFF.

The rearrangement joins TRBV2 to TRBJ2-7; D remains ambiguous. In germline, CDR1 is SNHLY, CDR2 FYNNEI. Between the trimmed V and J ends, which lost 4 bases and 5 bases, there was a span of 9 bases. The length of the CDR3 is 12 residues. CDR3 loop: CASSGSLNEQYF. CDR3 sequence (DNA): TGTGCCAGCAGTGGCAGTTTAAACGAGCAGTACTTC.

This chain uses TRBV10-3 with TRBJ1-2, with a possible D match to TRBD1 (6 bases). The CDR3 runs 13 residues. From germline, CDR1 is ENHRY and CDR2 SYGVKD. V lost 8 bases and J lost 4, with 14 bases in between. CDR3 sequence (DNA): TGTGCCATCTTTGGAGACAGGCCCTATGGCTACACCTTC. It is translated as CAIFGDRPYGYTF.

Regarding this clone: At the DNA level, this CDR3 is encoded by other sequences in the same sample as well. The chain is built from TRBV10-3 and TRBJ2-1, with D unresolved. The CDR3 runs 11 residues. Deletions cut 3 bases from V and 7 bases from J, with 4 bases between. Germline assignment: CDR1 ENHRY and CDR2 SYGVKD. The CDR3 DNA sequence: TGTGCCATCAGTGAAGGAAATGAGCAGTTCTTC. Residues: CAISEGNEQFF.

The V call is TRBV9, the J call TRBJ1-2; no definite D call. The CDR3 has 12 residues. From germline, CDR1 is SGDLS and CDR2 YYNGEE. V dropped 4 bases and J dropped 4 bases, with 8 bases sitting between them. The CDR3 region has the DNA TGTGCCAGCAGCTCCCGGGCCTATGGCTACACCTTC. As protein: CASSSRAYGYTF.

The CDR3 nucleotides read TGTGCCAGCACCCTGGGGACAGCATACTCCGAGCAGTACTTC. Encoded protein: CASTLGTAYSEQYF. The chain uses TRBV28 and TRBJ2-7; 7 bases fit TRBD1. The germline V gene has CDR1 MDHEN and CDR2 SYDVKM. Unmatched junction bases numbered 12, after V lost 7 bases and J lost 6 bases. There are 14 residues in the CDR3.

This rearrangement joins TRBV9 to TRBJ2-3; D is unclear. Germline V gives CDR1 SGDLS, CDR2 YYNGEE. V was shortened by 3 bases and J by 0 bases, with 8 bases between the two germline ends. CDR3 length: 14 amino acids. CDR3 sequence: CASSGSTSTDTQYF. CDR3 bases: TGTGCCAGCAGCGGGAGTACTAGCACAGATACGCAGTATTTT.

The sample holds one count of this clone. The chain has TRBV7-9 and TRBJ2-2; no definite D call. CDR3 length: 14 residues. Germline V gene sequence: CDR1 SEHNR, CDR2 FQNEAQ (reference sequence). Trimming cost V 1 base and J 7 bases, with 10 bases left between them. DNA for the CDR3: TGTGCCAGCAGCTTAGATTGGCTGGACGGGGAGCTGTTTTTT. This encodes CASSLDWLDGELFF.

This sequence joins TRBV6-6 and TRBJ2-7; D possibly corresponds to TRBD1 (6 bases). Germline values: CDR1 MNHNY, CDR2 SVGAGI (reference sequence). The CDR3 has 15 amino acids. Trimming cost V 0 bases and J 3 bases, with 12 bases left between them. The CDR3 sequence is CASSYSGQSSYEQYF. As DNA, the CDR3 is TGTGCCAGCAGTTACTCTGGACAGTCTAGCTACGAGCAGTACTTC.

The chain employs TRBV7-9 and TRBJ2-3; no reliable D call. Trimming cost V 5 bases and J 2 bases, with 14 bases left between them. The germline gives CDR1 SEHNR, CDR2 FQNEAQ (reference sequence). The CDR3 covers 15 residues. The CDR3, as DNA: TGTGCCAGCAGCCACAACTCCCGTCACACAGATACGCAGTATTTT. Its protein is CASSHNSRHTDTQYF. Looking up the rest from reference TRBV7-9 and TRBJ2-3 gives the full variable domain: DTGVSQNPRHKITKRGQNVTFRCDPISEHNRLYWYRQTLGQGPEFLTYFQNEAQLEKSRLLSDRFSAERPKGSFSTLEIQRTEQGDSAMYLCASSHNSRHTDTQYFGPGTRLTVL.

V is TRBV19 and J is TRBJ2-1, with 9 bases that match TRBD2. This CDR3 spans 15 amino acids. V shed 3 bases, J shed 5 bases, and the junction held 5 bases outside the gene matches. Per the germline V gene, CDR1 is LNHDA and CDR2 is SQIVND (reference sequence). DNA of the CDR3: TGTGCCAGTAGTATGGTCGCGGGAGGGCACAATGAGCAGTTCTTC. Its translation is CASSMVAGGHNEQFF.

V usage is TRBV14 and J usage is TRBJ2-1, with D unclear. The V gene's germline CDR1 is SGHDN and CDR2 FVKESK. The V gene lost 0 bases and the J gene lost 7 bases, with 1 base spanning the gap. The CDR3 has 11 amino acids. The CDR3 here is CASSQENEQFF. CDR3 nucleotide sequence: TGTGCCAGCAGCCAAGAAAATGAGCAGTTCTTC. Variable domain in full (rest from reference TRBV14 and TRBJ2-1): EAGVTQFPSHSVIEKGQTVTLRCDPISGHDNLYWYRRVMGKEIKFLLHFVKESKQDESGMPNNRFLAERTGGTYSTLKVQPAELEDSGVYFCASSQENEQFFGPGTRLTVL.

To note about this clone: Other nucleotide sequences from this sample produce the same CDR3. The genes are TRBV29-1 and TRBJ1-1; D call uncertain. Trimming left V 7 bases short and J 3 bases short, with 6 bases between. The CDR3 has 10 residues. Germline CDR1 is SQVTM and CDR2 is ANQGSEA. The CDR3 loop reads CSAGDTEAFF. CDR3 nucleotides: TGCAGCGCCGGAGACACTGAAGCTTTCTTT. Full variable domain (remainder filled in from reference TRBV29-1 and TRBJ1-1): SAVISQKPSRDICQRGTSLTIQCQVDSQVTMMFWYRQQPGQSLTLIATANQGSEATYESGFVIDKFPISRPNLTFSTLTVSNMSPEDSSIYLCSAGDTEAFFGQGTRLTVV.

The chain has TRBV9 and TRBJ1-3, with 9 bases identical to TRBD1. The germline V gene encodes CDR1 SGDLS and CDR2 YYNGEE. CDR3 length: 14 amino acids. V was pared by 5 bases and J by 2 bases, with 2 bases of the junction left unmatched. The CDR3 spells CASRGTGTGNTIYF. The CDR3 DNA is TGTGCCAGCAGAGGGACAGGGACTGGAAACACCATATATTTT.

This chain uses TRBV27 with TRBJ1-1, with D hard to call. CDR3 length equals 16 residues. Looked up from germline, CDR1 is MNHEY and CDR2 is SMNVEV (reference sequence). Trimming stripped 5 bases from V and 0 bases from J, with 16 bases between. The CDR3 loop is CASSSSAGVMNTEAFF. CDR3 nucleotides: TGTGCCAGCAGTAGCTCTGCCGGGGTTATGAACACTGAAGCTTTCTTT.

The gene calls are TRBV11-2 and TRBJ2-1; 9 nucleotides agree with TRBD1. Germline CDR1 is SGHAT and CDR2 is FQNNGV. V shed 7 bases, J shed 4 bases, and the junction held 8 bases outside the gene matches. CDR3 length: 15 residues. For the CDR3, the DNA is TGTGCCAGCAACTCAGGGACAGGGCTTTACAATGAGCAGTTCTTC. Translated, it gives CASNSGTGLYNEQFF. Full variable domain (outside the CDR3, taken from reference TRBV11-2 and TRBJ2-1): EAGVAQSPRYKIIEKRQSVAFWCNPISGHATLYWYQQILGQGPKLLIQFQNNGVVDDSQLPKDRFSAERLKGVDSTLKIQPAKLEDSAVYLCASNSGTGLYNEQFFGPGTRLTVL.

V is TRBV28 and J is TRBJ1-1; D gene ambiguous. Germline CDR1 is MDHEN and CDR2 is SYDVKM. V was trimmed by 1 base and J by 0 bases, leaving 9 bases between them. The CDR3 loop spans 15 amino acids. CDR3 protein: CASSLSGWLNTEAFF. In nucleotides, the CDR3 is TGTGCCAGCAGTTTATCGGGGTGGTTGAACACTGAAGCTTTCTTT.

J is TRBJ2-5 and V is TRBV7-9; D unclear. Germline assignment: CDR1 SEHNR and CDR2 FQNEAQ (reference sequence). V was clipped by 7 bases and J by 5 bases, with 14 bases between them. The CDR3 is 13 amino acids. CDR3 sequence reads: CASTLLAPETQYF. The CDR3 DNA sequence: TGTGCCAGCACCCTCTTGGCTCCGGAGACCCAGTACTTC. The complete variable domain, with remaining parts taken from reference TRBV7-9 and TRBJ2-5, reads DTGVSQNPRHKITKRGQNVTFRCDPISEHNRLYWYRQTLGQGPEFLTYFQNEAQLEKSRLLSDRFSAERPKGSFSTLEIQRTEQGDSAMYLCASTLLAPETQYFGPGTRLLVL.

V and J are TRBV7-3 and TRBJ2-3, with D possibly being TRBD2 (5 bases). The V and J ends lost 2 bases and 8 bases respectively, with 11 bases between them. Germline V lookup: CDR1 SGHTA, CDR2 FQGTGA. The CDR3 runs to 13 residues. The CDR3 DNA reads as TGTGCCAGCAGCTTACCTAGCCAGAGTACGCAGTATTTT. Translated, it gives CASSLPSQSTQYF.